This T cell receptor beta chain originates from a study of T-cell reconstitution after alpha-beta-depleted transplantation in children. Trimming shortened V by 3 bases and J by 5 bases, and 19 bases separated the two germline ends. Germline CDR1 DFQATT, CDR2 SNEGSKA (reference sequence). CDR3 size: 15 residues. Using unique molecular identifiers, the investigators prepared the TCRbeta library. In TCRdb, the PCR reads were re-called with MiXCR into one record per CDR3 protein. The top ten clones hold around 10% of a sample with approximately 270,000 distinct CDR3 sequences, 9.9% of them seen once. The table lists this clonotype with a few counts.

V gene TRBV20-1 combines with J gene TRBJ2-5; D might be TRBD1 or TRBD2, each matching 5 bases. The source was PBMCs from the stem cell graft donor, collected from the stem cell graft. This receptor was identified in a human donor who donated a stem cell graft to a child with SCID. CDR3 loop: CSAREMGAGWETQYF. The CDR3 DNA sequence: TGCAGTGCTAGGGAGATGGGAGCAGGGTGGGAGACCCAGTACTTC.